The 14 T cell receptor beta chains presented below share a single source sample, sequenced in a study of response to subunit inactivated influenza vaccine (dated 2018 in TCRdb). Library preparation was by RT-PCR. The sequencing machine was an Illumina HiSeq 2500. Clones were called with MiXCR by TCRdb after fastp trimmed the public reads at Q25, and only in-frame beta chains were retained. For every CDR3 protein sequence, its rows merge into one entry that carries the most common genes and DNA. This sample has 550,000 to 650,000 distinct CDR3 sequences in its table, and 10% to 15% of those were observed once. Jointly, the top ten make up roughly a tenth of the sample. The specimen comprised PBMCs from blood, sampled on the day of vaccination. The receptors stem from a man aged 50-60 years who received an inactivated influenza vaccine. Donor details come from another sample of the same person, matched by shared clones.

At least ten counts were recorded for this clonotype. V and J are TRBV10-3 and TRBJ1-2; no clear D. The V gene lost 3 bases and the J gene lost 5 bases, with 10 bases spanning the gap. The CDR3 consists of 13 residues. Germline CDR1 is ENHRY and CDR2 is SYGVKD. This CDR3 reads CAISELPAYGYTF. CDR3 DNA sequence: TGTGCCATCAGTGAACTCCCGGCGTATGGCTACACCTTC.

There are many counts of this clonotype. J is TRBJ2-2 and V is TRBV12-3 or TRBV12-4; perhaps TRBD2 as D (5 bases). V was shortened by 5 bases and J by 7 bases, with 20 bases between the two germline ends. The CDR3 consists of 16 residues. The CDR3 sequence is CASSLIASGIGGELFF. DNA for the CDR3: TGTGCCAGCAGTCTTATAGCCTCGGGGATTGGCGGGGAGCTGTTTTTT.

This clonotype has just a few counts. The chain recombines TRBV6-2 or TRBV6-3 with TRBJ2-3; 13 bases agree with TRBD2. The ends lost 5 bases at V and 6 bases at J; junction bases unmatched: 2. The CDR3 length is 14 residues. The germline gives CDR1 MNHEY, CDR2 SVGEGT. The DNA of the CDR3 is TGTGCCAGCAGTCGACTAGCGGGGGGCGATACGCAGTATTTT. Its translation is CASSRLAGGDTQYF.

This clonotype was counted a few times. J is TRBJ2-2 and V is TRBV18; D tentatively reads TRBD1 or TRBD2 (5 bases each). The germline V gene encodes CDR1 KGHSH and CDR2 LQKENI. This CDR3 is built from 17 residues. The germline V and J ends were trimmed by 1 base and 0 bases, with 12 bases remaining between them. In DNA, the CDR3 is TGTGCCAGCTCACCACAGGCCGGGGACGCGAACACCGGGGAGCTGTTTTTT. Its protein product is CASSPQAGDANTGELFF.

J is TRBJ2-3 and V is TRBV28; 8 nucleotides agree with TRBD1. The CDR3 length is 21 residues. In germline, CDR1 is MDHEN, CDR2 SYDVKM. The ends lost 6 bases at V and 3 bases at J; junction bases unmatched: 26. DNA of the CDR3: TGTGCCAGCAGACACACCTTCTACGGTCCGCGGGACAGGTATCGGACAGATACGCAGTATTTT. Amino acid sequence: CASRHTFYGPRDRYRTDTQYF.

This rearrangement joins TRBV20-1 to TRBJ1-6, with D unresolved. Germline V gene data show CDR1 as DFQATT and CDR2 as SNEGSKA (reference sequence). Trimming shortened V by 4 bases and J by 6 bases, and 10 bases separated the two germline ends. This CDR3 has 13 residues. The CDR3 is CSAIIRSNSPLHF. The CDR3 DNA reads TGCAGTGCTATCATACGGAGTAATTCACCCCTCCACTTT.

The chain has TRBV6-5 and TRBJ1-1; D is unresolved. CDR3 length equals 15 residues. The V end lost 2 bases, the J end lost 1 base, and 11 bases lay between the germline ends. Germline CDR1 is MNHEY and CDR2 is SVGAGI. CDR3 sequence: CASSYGRKKNTEAFF. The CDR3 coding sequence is TGTGCCAGCAGTTACGGTAGGAAGAAGAACACTGAAGCTTTCTTT.

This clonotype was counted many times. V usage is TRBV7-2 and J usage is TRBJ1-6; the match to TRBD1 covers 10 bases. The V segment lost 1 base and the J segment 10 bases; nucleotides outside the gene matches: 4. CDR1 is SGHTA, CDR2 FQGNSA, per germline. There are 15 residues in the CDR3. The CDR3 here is CASSLEGQGWSPLHF. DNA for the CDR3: TGTGCCAGCAGCTTAGAGGGACAGGGGTGGTCACCCCTCCACTTT.

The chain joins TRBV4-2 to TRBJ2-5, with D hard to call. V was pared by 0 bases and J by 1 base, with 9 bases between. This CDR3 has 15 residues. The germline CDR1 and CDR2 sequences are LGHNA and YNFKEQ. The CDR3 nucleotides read TGTGCCAGCAGCCAAGACCCCCGACGCCAAGAGACCCAGTACTTC. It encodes CASSQDPRRQETQYF.

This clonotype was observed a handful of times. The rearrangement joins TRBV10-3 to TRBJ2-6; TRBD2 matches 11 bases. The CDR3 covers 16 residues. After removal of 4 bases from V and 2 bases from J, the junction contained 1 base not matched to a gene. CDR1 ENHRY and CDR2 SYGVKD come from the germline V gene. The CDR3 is CAISGGLAAGANVLTF. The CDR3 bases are TGTGCCATCAGTGGGGGACTAGCGGCTGGGGCCAACGTCCTGACTTTC.

This CDR3 is CASSWGQGLSEAFF. Written as DNA, the CDR3 is TGTGCCAGCAGCTGGGGACAGGGCCTATCCGAAGCTTTCTTT. The V gene is TRBV5-6, the J gene TRBJ1-1; TRBD1 matches at 9 bases. The V segment lost 3 bases and the J segment 8 bases; nucleotides outside the gene matches: 8. The CDR3 has 14 amino acids. Germline-derived CDR1 and CDR2 are SGHDT and YYEEEE.

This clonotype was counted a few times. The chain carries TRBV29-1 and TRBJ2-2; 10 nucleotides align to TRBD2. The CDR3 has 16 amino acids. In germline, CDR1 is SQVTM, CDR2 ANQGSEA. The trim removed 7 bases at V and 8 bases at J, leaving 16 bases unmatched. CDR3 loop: CSGRGRTSGSVGELFF. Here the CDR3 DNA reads TGCAGCGGACGGGGGCGGACTAGCGGCTCGGTTGGGGAGCTGTTTTTT.

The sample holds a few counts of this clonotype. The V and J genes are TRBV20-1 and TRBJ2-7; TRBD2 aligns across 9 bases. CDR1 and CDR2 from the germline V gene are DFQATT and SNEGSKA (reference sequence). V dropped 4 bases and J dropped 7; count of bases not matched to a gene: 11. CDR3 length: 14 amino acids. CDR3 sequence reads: CSANGLAGTREQYF. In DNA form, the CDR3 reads TGCAGTGCTAACGGCCTAGCGGGGACCCGGGAGCAGTACTTC.

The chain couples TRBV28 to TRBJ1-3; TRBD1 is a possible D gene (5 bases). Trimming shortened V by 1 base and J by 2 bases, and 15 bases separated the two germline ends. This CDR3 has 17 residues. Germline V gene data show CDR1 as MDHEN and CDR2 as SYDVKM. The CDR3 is CASSLSGPGRTGNTIYF. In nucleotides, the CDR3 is TGTGCCAGCAGTTTATCGGGACCCGGGCGAACTGGAAACACCATATATTTT.